This T cell receptor beta chain stems from a study of T-cell memory formation after mild COVID-19. Amplification by 5'RACE using constant-segment primers produced TCR alpha and TCR beta cDNA libraries that carried sample barcodes and UMIs. TCRdb processed the 5' RACE reads anew with MiXCR; each CDR3 protein has one entry. This table holds hundreds of thousands of distinct CDR3 sequences, 20% to 25% found once. Points on this clonotype: Its antigen is unknown.

V lost 2 bases, J lost 5 bases, and 12 bases lay in between. The CDR3 has 14 residues. CDR1 and CDR2 from the germline V gene are KGHSH and LQKENI. General observations from the study: Later expanders leaned CD4+, whereas clones that contracted between day 15 and 85 were balanced CD4/CD8. Largely, contracting CD4+ clones fell within CM and EM, and contracting CD8+ clones within EMRA. Specificity for SARS-CoV-2 was not confirmed among the second-wave clones peaking on day 37.

What was sequenced was PBMCs or a T cell subset sorted from them (not recorded which). This TCR derives from an adult woman who had mild COVID-19 (a few samples of this study predate the infection). Cell type and time point are not known. This chain links TRBV18 with TRBJ2-5; possibly TRBD1 for D (5 bases). DNA of the CDR3: TGTGCCAGCTCACCAGTCTCAGGGTCGGAGACCCAGTACTTC. Translating it yields CASSPVSGSETQYF.